These 20 T cell receptor beta chains originate from one sample sequenced in a study of shared clonotypes between healthy human individuals (TCRdb year 2020). The library was obtained by the immunoSEQ multiplex PCR assay. As stored in TCRdb, this immuneACCESS dataset retains in-frame rearrangements with V and J assigned. A fraction of the clones does not appear; measured against another copy, unresolved V genes explain less than half of the discrepancy, and the remainder lacks a known reason. The table for this sample lists roughly 2,300,000 clones; 92% of them were counted only once. The top ten constitute around 0.4% of the sample. What was sequenced was naive CD4+ T cells from PBMCs. The cell subset or site label, read with the paper, signifies: CD45RA+ positively selected. Source of these receptors: a man aged 18 to 29 in good health. Some clones in this sample may be carry-over from other donors' samples.

The gene calls are TRBV19 and TRBJ2-2; a weak D match, TRBD1 (5 bases). Trimming stripped 1 base from V and 4 bases from J, with 10 bases between. The germline CDR1 and CDR2 sequences are LNHDA and SQIVND (reference sequence). The length of the CDR3 is 15 residues. CDR3 amino acids: CASSIGTISTGELFF. CDR3 nucleotides: TGTGCCAGTAGTATAGGGACAATTAGCACCGGGGAGCTGTTTTTT. Using reference TRBV19 and TRBJ2-2 for the parts outside the CDR3, the full variable domain is DGGITQSPKYLFRKEGQNVTLSCEQNLNHDAMYWYRQDPGQGLRLIYYSQIVNDFQKGDIAEGYSVSREKKESFPLTVTSAQKNPTAFYLCASSIGTISTGELFFGEGSRLTVL.

Turning to this clone: At the DNA level, this CDR3 is encoded by other sequences in the same sample as well. This sequence joins TRBV18 and TRBJ1-1; 12 bases are a match to TRBD1. Germline CDR1 is KGHSH and CDR2 is LQKENI. The CDR3 runs 16 residues. Losses at the gene ends were 6 bases for V and 5 bases for J; bases not matched to a gene: 10. CDR3 coding DNA: TGTGCCAGCTCTCCCGGGACAGGGGGCGCAAGGACTGAAGCTTTCTTT. Residues: CASSPGTGGARTEAFF.

The CDR3 DNA is TGTGCCAGCAGCTTGTTCCCCAGGGTTGATCCTAACTATGGCTACACCTTC. Translating gives CASSLFPRVDPNYGYTF. The V call is TRBV7-9, the J call TRBJ1-2, with D perhaps TRBD1 (5 bases). Trimming took off 3 bases at V and 0 bases at J, with 17 bases between the two ends. The CDR3 covers 17 residues. Germline values: CDR1 SEHNR, CDR2 FQNEAQ (reference sequence).

On this clone: Other DNA sequences in the sample encode the same CDR3. The CDR3 sequence: CASSLEQGNYGYTF. In DNA, the CDR3 is TGTGCCAGCAGTTTGGAACAGGGGAACTATGGCTACACCTTC. The rearrangement links TRBV28 to TRBJ1-2, with 7 bases lining up with TRBD1. Trimming removed 3 bases from V and 2 bases from J; junction bases left unmatched: 3. This CDR3 is built from 14 residues. Germline assignment: CDR1 MDHEN and CDR2 SYDVKM.

The V call is TRBV10-3, the J call TRBJ2-7, with D maybe TRBD1 (5 bases). Per the germline V gene, CDR1 is ENHRY and CDR2 is SYGVKD. Trimming left V 3 bases short and J 3 bases short, with 15 bases between. The CDR3 is made up of 15 amino acids. The CDR3: CAISDEKGSNYEQYF. The CDR3 nucleotides read TGTGCCATCAGTGATGAAAAGGGGTCAAACTACGAGCAGTACTTC.

The chain combines TRBV6-4 with TRBJ2-1, with 7 bases aligning to TRBD2. Germline assignment: CDR1 MRHNA and CDR2 SNTAGT. This CDR3 spans 14 amino acids. The V gene end was trimmed by 6 bases and the J gene end by 6 bases; junction bases not matched to a gene: 8. The CDR3 spells CASSLGGRGNEQFF. The CDR3 DNA reads as TGTGCCAGCAGCTTGGGCGGGAGAGGCAATGAGCAGTTCTTC.

The rearrangement links TRBV5-1 to TRBJ2-1; D possibly corresponds to TRBD2 (5 bases). The V gene lost 0 bases and the J gene lost 9 bases, with 22 bases spanning the gap. Germline assignment: CDR1 SGHRS and CDR2 YFSETQ. The CDR3 totals 17 residues. For the CDR3, the DNA is TGCGCCAGCAGCTTGGCCATAGGGCACCCCTCGGGGAGTGAGCAGTTCTTC. Protein: CASSLAIGHPSGSEQFF.

This clone showed up just once. This chain uses TRBV25-1 with TRBJ1-4; TRBD1 aligns across 7 bases. The length of the CDR3 is 14 residues. Looked up from germline, CDR1 is MGHDK and CDR2 is SYGVNS. Losses at the gene ends were 6 bases for V and 6 bases for J; bases not matched to a gene: 7. The CDR3 loop is CASRMTGLYEKLFF. CDR3 coding DNA: TGTGCCAGCAGGATGACAGGGCTATATGAAAAACTGTTTTTT.

The rearrangement uses TRBV28 and TRBJ1-2; D possibly corresponds to TRBD1 (6 bases). V was shortened by 4 bases and J by 4 bases, with 13 bases between the two germline ends. The germline CDR1 and CDR2 sequences are MDHEN and SYDVKM. The CDR3 runs to 14 residues. The chain's CDR3 is CASSWEGVGYGYTF. The CDR3 nucleotides are TGTGCCAGCAGTTGGGAGGGGGTCGGCTATGGCTACACCTTC.

The genes are TRBV21-1 and TRBJ2-6; the table's TRBD1 call for D was not verified on the DNA. TRBV21-1 is listed as a pseudogene. This CDR3 contains 19 residues. The CDR3 spells CASSKRVYRPPSGANVLTF. CDR3 nucleotides: TGTGCCAGCAGCAAACGGGTGTACAGGCCGCCCTCTGGGGCCAACGTCCTGACTTTC.

The V and J genes are TRBV5-1 and TRBJ2-7; 7 bases agree with TRBD1. V shed 6 bases, J shed 0 bases, and the junction held 6 bases outside the gene matches. Germline V gene data show CDR1 as SGHRS and CDR2 as YFSETQ. This CDR3 is 14 amino acids long. CDR3 protein: CASTSGTVSYEQYF. The CDR3 region has the DNA TGCGCCAGCACATCCGGGACAGTCTCCTACGAGCAGTACTTC.

V and J are TRBV11-1 and TRBJ1-3, with TRBD1 identical over 9 bases. From germline, CDR1 is SGHAT and CDR2 FQDESV (reference sequence). The CDR3 sequence is 16 residues long. V gave up 5 bases and J gave up 0 bases; unmatched junction bases: 5. This chain's CDR3 is CASSPRDRVSGNTIYF. The CDR3 DNA follows: TGTGCCAGCAGCCCGCGGGACAGGGTCTCTGGAAACACCATATATTTT.

This sequence joins TRBV7-9 and TRBJ2-3, with D maybe TRBD1 (6 bases). The CDR3 sequence is 13 residues long. Trimming shortened V by 4 bases and J by 6 bases, and 11 bases separated the two germline ends. Germline V CDR1 and CDR2: SEHNR, FQNEAQ (reference sequence). In DNA form, the CDR3 reads TGTGCCAGCAGCTCCCCTAGGGGGGATACGCAGTATTTT. It encodes CASSSPRGDTQYF.

The chain couples TRBV15 to TRBJ1-2; 7 bases map to TRBD1. The CDR3 consists of 14 residues. Germline CDR1 and CDR2: LNHNV and YYDKDF (reference sequence). The junction had 7 bases not matched to a gene; V was cut back by 4 bases and J by 5 bases. The CDR3 loop reads CATSTGQAYYGYTF. The CDR3 region has the DNA TGTGCCACCAGCACAGGACAGGCCTATTATGGCTACACCTTC.

This clone has only a few counts. The gene calls are TRBV29-1 and TRBJ1-1; D uncertain. Germline assignment: CDR1 SQVTM and CDR2 ANQGSEA. This CDR3 comprises 12 residues. Deletions cut 7 bases from V and 1 base from J, with 10 bases between. The CDR3 is CSAADPNTEAFF. As DNA, the CDR3 is TGCAGCGCCGCGGACCCGAACACTGAAGCTTTCTTT.

V is TRBV4-3 and J is TRBJ1-4, with 8 bases aligning to TRBD1. CDR1 and CDR2 (germline): LGHNA, YSLEER. J gave up 2 bases and V 4 bases, and 12 bases lay outside the gene matches. The CDR3 consists of 18 residues. CDR3 nucleotide sequence: TGCGCCAGCAGCCGGATCGGACAGGGCTTCAATACTAATGAAAAACTGTTTTTT. This sequence encodes CASSRIGQGFNTNEKLFF.

This clone was seen only once. The chain has TRBV10-3 and TRBJ2-3, with D possibly TRBD2 on 6 matching bases. V shed 5 bases and J shed 6 bases, with 15 bases lying between them. CDR3 length equals 14 residues. Germline CDR1 ENHRY, CDR2 SYGVKD. CDR3 sequence (DNA): TGTGCCATCAGTAAGACTAGTATTTCGGATACGCAGTATTTT. Its translation is CAISKTSISDTQYF.

For this clone: The same CDR3 arises from other DNA sequences in this sample as well. The chain employs TRBV9 and TRBJ1-2, with D unresolved. The germline V gene has CDR1 SGDLS and CDR2 YYNGEE. Trimming took 0 bases from V and 1 from J, leaving 10 bases between them. The CDR3 is 15 amino acids. CDR3: CASSVGGDLNYGYTF. The CDR3 nucleotides are TGTGCCAGCAGCGTAGGGGGAGACCTTAACTATGGCTACACCTTC.

For the CDR3, the DNA is TGTGCCAGCAGCGAGACAGGGGGCGCTGGGGCCAACGTCCTGACTTTC. As protein: CASSETGGAGANVLTF. The chain carries TRBV9 and TRBJ2-6, with TRBD1 identical over 10 bases. V trimming: 3 bases; J trimming: 2 bases; junction bases outside the gene matches: 2. The CDR3 is made up of 16 amino acids. CDR1 and CDR2 from the germline V gene are SGDLS and YYNGEE.

V and J are TRBV5-1 and TRBJ1-4, with D perhaps matching TRBD1 (6 bases). Deletions cut 0 bases from V and 0 bases from J, with 9 bases between. The germline V gene encodes CDR1 SGHRS and CDR2 YFSETQ. The CDR3 is 16 amino acids. This CDR3 is CASSLGDTTTNEKLFF. For the CDR3, the DNA is TGCGCCAGCAGCTTGGGGGACACCACAACTAATGAAAAACTGTTTTTT.